This T cell receptor beta chain was sequenced during a study of T-cell memory formation after mild COVID-19. Study results and caveats: Most CD4+ clones that shrank were in CM and EM, while CD8+ ones turned up in EMRA. A subset of responding clones appeared in pre-infection memory, suggesting cross-reactive memory joined. Clones contracting over day 15 to 85 were CD4/CD8 balanced, with later expanders leaning CD4+.

TCR alpha and TCR beta cDNA libraries carrying sample barcodes and UMIs came from 5'RACE with constant-segment primers. TCRdb reprocessed the 5' RACE reads via MiXCR and lists one record per CDR3 protein. This table holds 250,000 to 350,000 distinct CDR3 sequences, 15% to 20% found once. The table lists this clonotype with a few counts. Its antigen is not known. Trimming took off 6 bases at V and 1 base at J, with 15 bases between the two ends. Germline V lookup: CDR1 SQVTM, CDR2 ANQGSEA. The CDR3 loop spans 14 amino acids. The chain has TRBV29-1 and TRBJ1-1, with D possibly being TRBD1 (6 bases). The source material was PBMCs or a T cell subset sorted from them (not recorded which). The receptor's source is a man between 18 and 35 years old who had mild COVID-19 (a few samples of this study predate the infection). Cell type and time point are not known. CDR3 protein: CSVGNRVGNTEAFF. The CDR3 DNA sequence: TGCAGCGTAGGGAACAGGGTTGGGAACACTGAAGCTTTCTTT.